Listed below are T cell receptor beta chains from one sample, sequenced in a study of T cells in Graves' hyperthyroidism and ophthalmopathy. In TCRdb, the multiplex PCR reads were re-called with MiXCR into one record per CDR3 protein. This sample has some 400,000 distinct CDR3 sequences, with roughly 19% found just once. The sample consisted of blood. These receptors were collected from a woman between 18 and 29 years old with Graves' hyperthyroidism. The conserved cysteine and the conserved F or W are not part of the CDR3 here. Fields, in order: V gene, J gene, CDR3 protein.

>TRBV29-1|TRBJ2-7
SVNRTAYEQY
>TRBV12-3/TRBV12-4|TRBJ2-5
ASSLRGAETQY
>TRBV20-1|TRBJ2-5
SARDGQGAQETQY
>TRBV12-3/TRBV12-4|TRBJ1-6
ASSLDRGISSPLH
>TRBV20-1|TRBJ1-2
SAPETEDT
>TRBV10-2|TRBJ2-2
ASKAGSPTGELF
>TRBV24-1|TRBJ2-2
ATSDPRTGDTGELF
>TRBV10-3|TRBJ2-5
AISEPPGTSGWGDQETQY
>TRBV20-1|TRBJ1-6
SARPASYNSPLH
>TRBV7-9|TRBJ2-7
ASSPPRRGYEQY
>TRBV4-2|TRBJ2-5
ASSQGTSGGAIQETQY
>TRBV12-3/TRBV12-4|TRBJ2-5
ASSLFPGDQETQY
>TRBV6-4|TRBJ2-7
ASSGRGASEQY
>TRBV30|TRBJ2-5
AWSGRGRDLRRTQY
>TRBV30|TRBJ2-7
AWSPDTAGEQY
>TRBV12-3/TRBV12-4|TRBJ1-1
ASSFVQRGTEAF
>TRBV12-3/TRBV12-4|TRBJ1-3
ASSNSGVPGNTIY
>TRBV20-1|TRBJ2-7
SVGVGTGVAEQY
>TRBV19|TRBJ1-1
ASTADWGNTEAF
>TRBV11-2|TRBJ2-7
ASKSPRREQY
>TRBV9|TRBJ2-5
ASSVEDRQETQY
>TRBV5-1|TRBJ2-5
ASSLGARRQETQY
>TRBV2|TRBJ1-1
ASSEVILRGTEAF
>TRBV30|TRBJ1-3
AWSGVIGNTIY
>TRBV2|TRBJ2-5
ASRVTTSQETQY
>TRBV6-5|TRBJ1-2
ASSYSSGHGYT
>TRBV2|TRBJ2-2
ASSGWLGTGELF
>TRBV6-1|TRBJ1-2
ASRPGQRYGFT
>TRBV24-1|TRBJ1-2
ATSSGFVNYGYT
>TRBV18|TRBJ1-6
ASSGGTLDNSPLH
>TRBV24-1|TRBJ1-5
ATSGTGFTSNQPQH
>TRBV6-2/TRBV6-3|TRBJ1-1
ASSSGQGKSTEAF
>TRBV6-1|TRBJ1-5
ASSGGGGSNQPQH
>TRBV11-2|TRBJ2-2
ASSFGLAGAGELF
>TRBV24-1|TRBJ1-2
ATSESGYYGYT
>TRBV10-2|TRBJ1-3
ASRSGTGGNTIY
>TRBV7-9|TRBJ2-7
ASSLFAGLTYEQY
>TRBV6-1|TRBJ2-5
ASSMGGETQY
>TRBV12-3/TRBV12-4|TRBJ2-7
ASTPDRSLAEQY
>TRBV7-8|TRBJ1-2
ASSLATVGYT
>TRBV28|TRBJ1-5
ASQWRSSNQPQH
>TRBV30|TRBJ1-1
AWSGQGASAEAF
>TRBV7-7|TRBJ2-5
ASSLLGGRQETQY
>TRBV6-1|TRBJ2-7
ASHLSGEHYEQY
>TRBV12-3/TRBV12-4|TRBJ2-4
ASTPTTSVNIQY
>TRBV5-1|TRBJ2-5
ASSLFADQETQY
>TRBV6-2/TRBV6-3|TRBJ1-2
ASKKIGAVGGYT
>TRBV7-8|TRBJ1-6
ASSLAGSPLH